The next 9 T cell receptor beta chains were all read from a single sample in a study of shared clonotypes between healthy human individuals. Assay used: immunoSEQ multiplex PCR; TCRdb lists only in-frame clones, some missing. The table shows roughly 700,000 clones, with roughly 88% occurring only once. The sample consisted of memory CD8+ T cells from PBMCs. Sample subset: CD45RO+ cells pooled with CCR7-negative TemRA cells. Receptor source: a young man in good health. Some clones in this sample may be carry-over from other donors' samples.

In this sample, this clone turned up a few times. The J gene is TRBJ1-1, the V gene TRBV19; no definite D call. The CDR3 runs 11 residues. Trimming stripped 6 bases from V and 4 bases from J, with 6 bases between. Germline lookup yields CDR1 LNHDA and CDR2 SQIVND (reference sequence). The CDR3: CASRWGTEAFF. The CDR3 DNA sequence: TGTGCCAGTAGATGGGGCACTGAAGCTTTCTTT.

The chain links TRBV19 to TRBJ2-7; 8 positions match TRBD2. Germline assignment: CDR1 LNHDA and CDR2 SQIVND (reference sequence). With V trimmed by 4 bases and J by 5 bases, 4 bases remained unmatched. The length of the CDR3 is 13 residues. The CDR3 loop reads CASSRTSSDEQYF. The CDR3 coding sequence is TGTGCCAGTAGTAGGACTAGCTCGGACGAGCAGTACTTC.

The rearrangement joins TRBV9 to TRBJ2-5, with 7 bases identical to TRBD1. Trimming at V came to 4 bases and at J to 0 bases, leaving 6 bases not matched to a gene. The germline V gene encodes CDR1 SGDLS and CDR2 YYNGEE. The CDR3 length is 15 residues. This chain's CDR3 is CASSSRQGNQETQYF. The CDR3 coding sequence is TGTGCCAGCAGCTCGAGACAGGGAAACCAAGAGACCCAGTACTTC.

DNA of the CDR3: TGTGCCAGCAGTTTGGGCAGGGGGAATGAGCAGTTCTTC. Translation: CASSLGRGNEQFF. The gene calls are TRBV27 and TRBJ2-1; 7 nucleotides line up with TRBD1. V dropped 3 bases and J dropped 7; count of bases not matched to a gene: 3. CDR3 length: 13 residues. Germline CDR1 is MNHEY and CDR2 is SMNVEV (reference sequence).

The chain is built from TRBV15 and TRBJ2-7; 9 nucleotides align to TRBD1. The CDR3 covers 14 residues. CDR1 is LNHNV, CDR2 YYDKDF, per germline (reference sequence). Germline trimming cut 2 bases from V and 6 bases from J; bases unmatched to any gene: 5. The CDR3: CATSRRTGEGEQYF. The CDR3 DNA sequence: TGTGCCACCAGCAGACGGACAGGGGAGGGCGAGCAGTACTTC. Supplemented by reference TRBV15 and TRBJ2-7, the full variable domain reads DAMVIQNPRYQVTQFGKPVTLSCSQTLNHNVMYWYQQKSSQAPKLLFHYYDKDFNNEADTPDNFQSRRPNTSFCFLDIRSPGLGDTAMYLCATSRRTGEGEQYFGPGTRLTVT.

The chain combines TRBV4-1 with TRBJ1-2, with D hard to call. Trimming cost V 1 base and J 3 bases, with 6 bases left between them. This CDR3 is 13 amino acids long. Germline CDR1 is MGHRA and CDR2 is YSYEKL. The CDR3 DNA sequence: TGCGCCAGCAGCCAAGGAGACTACTATGGCTACACCTTC. This codes for CASSQGDYYGYTF.

Worth noting for this clone: Other DNA variants within this sample encode the same CDR3. The chain couples TRBV27 to TRBJ1-1, with unresolved D. The CDR3 totals 13 residues. Per germline, CDR1 MNHEY and CDR2 SMNVEV (reference sequence). Trimming removed 6 bases at V and 0 bases at J, with 8 bases between. This CDR3 reads CASSSLMNTEAFF. The CDR3 DNA is TGTGCCAGCAGCTCTCTAATGAACACTGAAGCTTTCTTT.

J is TRBJ2-5 and V is TRBV7-8; TRBD2 is a possible D gene (6 bases). CDR1 is SGHVS, CDR2 FQNEAQ, per germline. The length of the CDR3 is 16 residues. With 1 base removed from V and 1 base from J, the gap between germline ends came to 13 bases. CDR3 nucleotides: TGTGCCAGCAGCTTAGTGGGCGGGAACTTCCAAGAGACCCAGTACTTC. It specifies CASSLVGGNFQETQYF.

The CDR3 region is CASSVGSSGSPEQYF. The CDR3 DNA reads TGTGCCAGCAGCGTAGGGTCTAGCGGGAGCCCCGAGCAGTACTTC. The V gene is TRBV9, the J gene TRBJ2-7; TRBD2 agrees at 10 bases. V gave up 0 bases and J gave up 6 bases; unmatched junction bases: 6. Germline V lookup: CDR1 SGDLS, CDR2 YYNGEE. The CDR3 is 15 residues long.